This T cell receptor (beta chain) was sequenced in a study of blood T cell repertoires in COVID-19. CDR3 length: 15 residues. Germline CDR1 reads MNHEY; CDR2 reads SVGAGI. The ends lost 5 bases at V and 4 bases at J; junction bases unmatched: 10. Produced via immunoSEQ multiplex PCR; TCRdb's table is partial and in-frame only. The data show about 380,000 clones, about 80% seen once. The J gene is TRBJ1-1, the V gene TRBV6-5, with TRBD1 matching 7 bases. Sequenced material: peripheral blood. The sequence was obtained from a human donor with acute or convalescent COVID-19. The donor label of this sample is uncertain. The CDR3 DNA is TGTGCCAGCAGTACAGGGGCGAGAAGAAGCACTGAAGCTTTCTTT. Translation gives CASSTGARRSTEAFF.